One and the same sample provided the 21 T cell receptor beta chains below, sequenced in a study of blood T cell repertoires in COVID-19. Libraries were prepared by immunoSEQ multiplex PCR; TCRdb keeps only in-frame clonotypes and omits some of them. The sample lists 50,000 to 60,000 clones, roughly 80% occurring once. Sequencing was carried out using peripheral blood. The receptors come from a human donor in a cohort sampled during active or convalescent COVID-19.

The chain couples TRBV29-1 to TRBJ2-7; 11 nucleotides align to TRBD1. The CDR3 runs to 11 residues. The V gene end was trimmed by 7 bases and the J gene end by 6 bases; junction bases not matched to a gene: 2. Germline lookup yields CDR1 SQVTM and CDR2 ANQGSEA. The CDR3 coding sequence is TGCAGCGGGACAGGGGGCGGCGAGCAGTACTTC. Amino acids: CSGTGGGEQYF.

This chain uses TRBV6-5 with TRBJ1-3, with TRBD1 as a possible D gene (5 bases). Germline V gene lookup returns CDR1 MNHEY and CDR2 SVGAGI. CDR3 length: 14 amino acids. Trimming took 6 bases from V and 0 from J, leaving 9 bases between them. The CDR3 spells CASRQGYSGNTIYF. CDR3 in DNA: TGTGCCAGCAGGCAGGGCTACTCTGGAAACACCATATATTTT.

The V and J genes are TRBV5-4 and TRBJ2-1, with D possibly being TRBD2 (6 bases). The germline CDR1 and CDR2 sequences are SGHNT and YYREEE (reference sequence). V lost 0 bases and J lost 0, with 10 bases in between. The CDR3 is 16 residues long. CDR3: CASSLEGTGSYNEQFF. CDR3 sequence (DNA): TGTGCCAGCAGCTTGGAAGGGACTGGCTCCTACAATGAGCAGTTCTTC.

This clone appeared a single time. The V call is TRBV6-6, the J call TRBJ1-6; no clear D gene. The V gene lost 6 bases and the J gene lost 1 base, with 13 bases spanning the gap. Germline V gives CDR1 MNHNY, CDR2 SVGAGI (reference sequence). This CDR3 region has 16 residues. The CDR3 here is CASSGGGQSYNSPLHF. CDR3 DNA: TGTGCCAGCAGCGGAGGAGGGCAGTCCTATAATTCACCCCTCCACTTT.

The chain combines TRBV6-6 with TRBJ2-5; the D gene is possibly TRBD2 (6 bases). The V and J ends lost 4 bases and 4 bases respectively, with 10 bases between them. This CDR3 comprises 13 residues. Per germline, CDR1 MNHNY and CDR2 SVGAGI (reference sequence). The CDR3 region has the DNA TGTGCCAGCAGTTTCCTGGGGGGAGAGACCCAGTACTTC. This sequence encodes CASSFLGGETQYF.

The chain employs TRBV4-1 and TRBJ2-7; TRBD1 aligns across 10 bases. CDR1 and CDR2 (germline): MGHRA, YSYEKL. The CDR3 runs to 16 residues. The junction had 8 bases not matched to a gene; V was cut back by 5 bases and J by 1 base. The CDR3 DNA follows: TGCGCCAGCAGCACCTACCCGGGACAGGGGTCCTACGAGCAGTACTTC. Amino acids: CASSTYPGQGSYEQYF.

The gene calls are TRBV7-2 and TRBJ1-2; D is ambiguous. CDR1 SGHTA and CDR2 FQGNSA come from the germline V gene. V lost 5 bases, J lost 13 bases, and 11 bases lay in between. This CDR3 has 10 residues. The CDR3: CASSAPMATF. The CDR3 bases are TGTGCCAGCAGCGCACCAATGGCCACCTTC.

The V and J genes are TRBV18 and TRBJ1-5; 7 bases line up with TRBD1. The V gene's germline CDR1 is KGHSH and CDR2 LQKENI. CDR3 length equals 17 residues. With 6 bases clipped from V and 0 bases from J, the junction kept 11 bases outside the gene matches. The CDR3 region is CASSPGQNSYSNQPQHF. CDR3 nucleotides: TGTGCCAGCTCCCCGGGACAGAACTCCTATAGCAATCAGCCCCAGCATTTT. Drawing the rest from reference TRBV18 and TRBJ1-5, the complete variable domain is NAGVMQNPRHLVRRRGQEARLRCSPMKGHSHVYWYRQLPEEGLKFMVYLQKENIIDESGMPKERFSAEFPKEGPSILRIQQVVRGDSAAYFCASSPGQNSYSNQPQHFGDGTRLSIL.

The chain combines TRBV15 with TRBJ1-2; no definite D call. Germline assignment: CDR1 LNHNV and CDR2 YYDKDF (reference sequence). The length of the CDR3 is 13 residues. V was shortened by 3 bases and J by 4 bases, with 9 bases between the two germline ends. The CDR3 DNA is TGTGCCACCAGCAGTGGAGGGCTCTATGGCTACACCTTC. The encoded protein is CATSSGGLYGYTF.

The rearrangement joins TRBV19 to TRBJ1-2, with D tentatively TRBD1 (6 bases). Trimming removed 7 bases at V and 6 bases at J, with 15 bases between. This CDR3 is built from 13 residues. Germline values: CDR1 LNHDA, CDR2 SQIVND (reference sequence). The CDR3 protein is CASTTGFLDGYTF. The CDR3 DNA sequence: TGTGCCAGTACAACAGGGTTTTTAGATGGCTACACCTTC. Drawing the rest from reference TRBV19 and TRBJ1-2, the complete variable domain is DGGITQSPKYLFRKEGQNVTLSCEQNLNHDAMYWYRQDPGQGLRLIYYSQIVNDFQKGDIAEGYSVSREKKESFPLTVTSAQKNPTAFYLCASTTGFLDGYTFGSGTRLTVV.

This clone was recorded a few times. V and J are TRBV10-3 and TRBJ2-4, with D perhaps TRBD2 (7 bases). The germline CDR1 and CDR2 sequences are ENHRY and SYGVKD. The CDR3 has 14 residues. The V end lost 8 bases, the J end lost 2 bases, and 13 bases lay between the germline ends. The CDR3 is CAIGGAESKNIQYF. For the CDR3, the DNA is TGTGCCATCGGGGGGGCGGAATCCAAAAACATTCAGTACTTC.

The CDR3 DNA is TGTGCCAGCAGCCAAGATTACACGGGTGAATATGGCTACACCTTC. Amino acid sequence: CASSQDYTGEYGYTF. The chain employs TRBV4-2 and TRBJ1-2, with D uncertain. The CDR3 consists of 15 residues. CDR1 is LGHNA and CDR2 is YNFKEQ in the germline V gene. Between the trimmed V and J ends, which lost 0 bases and 5 bases, there was a span of 13 bases.

J is TRBJ1-4 and V is TRBV5-6, with TRBD1 matching over 8 bases. V lost 0 bases, J lost 8 bases, and 3 bases stayed unmatched. CDR1 and CDR2 (germline): SGHDT, YYEEEE. The CDR3 consists of 14 residues. CDR3 bases: TGTGCCAGCAGCTTGGGACAGGGGAAGGAAAAACTGTTTTTT. The encoded protein is CASSLGQGKEKLFF.

V and J are TRBV13 and TRBJ1-3; 9 bases agree with TRBD1. Unmatched junction bases numbered 9, after V lost 0 bases and J lost 6 bases. Germline V gives CDR1 PRHDT, CDR2 FYEKMQ (reference sequence). The CDR3 loop spans 17 amino acids. The CDR3 DNA sequence: TGTGCCAGCAGCTTAGGCCCGGGACAGGGAGCCCAAAACACCATATATTTT. The encoded protein is CASSLGPGQGAQNTIYF.

This chain connects TRBV12-2 to TRBJ2-7; TRBD1, the table's D call, was not compared with the DNA. TRBV12-2 is a pseudogene locus. The CDR3 length is 17 residues. CDR3: CASRSTGTGGISNEQYF. The CDR3 DNA reads TGTGCAAGTCGCTCAACCGGGACAGGGGGCATTTCTAACGAGCAGTACTTC.

The chain is built from TRBV12-5 and TRBJ2-1; D may be TRBD2 (6 bases). The CDR3 runs to 13 residues. V lost 6 bases, J lost 6 bases, and 12 bases lay in between. CDR1 LGHNT and CDR2 FRNRAP come from the germline V gene. The CDR3, as DNA: TGTGCTAGTGGCCCGCCGGGGGTCAATGAGCAGTTCTTC. As protein: CASGPPGVNEQFF.

The chain employs TRBV6-2 or TRBV6-3 and TRBJ2-1; 9 bases are shared with TRBD1. With V trimmed by 7 bases and J by 13 bases, 20 bases remained unmatched. CDR3 length: 16 amino acids. Germline V gives CDR1 MNHEY, CDR2 SVGEGT. The CDR3 coding sequence is TGTGCCAGCAACCCCGGCTCAACCGACAGGGGGAAGCAACAGTTCTTC. It yields the protein CASNPGSTDRGKQQFF.

The gene calls are TRBV7-9 and TRBJ2-3; 8 positions agree with TRBD1. V lost 5 bases, J lost 5 bases, and 12 bases stayed unmatched. The CDR3 spans 16 residues. Germline loops: CDR1 SEHNR, CDR2 FQNEAQ (reference sequence). This chain's CDR3 is CASSPDRGGYGDTQYF. For the CDR3, the DNA is TGTGCCAGCAGCCCTGACAGGGGCGGTTATGGAGATACGCAGTATTTT.

Regarding this clone: At one end the junction does not follow the germline gene, possibly because of a read error. V gene TRBV18 combines with J gene TRBJ1-5, with a weak D call TRBD1 (5 bases). The CDR3 totals 14 residues. Germline CDR1 KGHSH, CDR2 LQKENI. The CDR3 nucleotides are TGTGCCAGCTCGCCACAGGCGACTAATCAGCCCCAGCATTTT. Its translation: CASSPQATNQPQHF.

The V gene is TRBV12-3 or TRBV12-4, the J gene TRBJ2-3, with TRBD2 as a possible D gene (5 bases). Trimming cost V 6 bases and J 6 bases, with 10 bases left between them. The CDR3 length is 12 residues. The CDR3 sequence: CASSASSDTQYF. The CDR3 DNA sequence: TGTGCCAGCAGCGCCTCTAGCGATACGCAGTATTTT.

The chain is built from TRBV18 and TRBJ1-5, with a possible D match to TRBD1 (5 bases). CDR1 KGHSH and CDR2 LQKENI come from the germline V gene. This CDR3 region has 15 residues. Trimming removed 3 bases from V and 3 bases from J, with 12 bases in between. The DNA for the CDR3 is TGTGCCAGCTCACCCACCGGGACTACCAATCAGCCCCAGCATTTT. Translated: CASSPTGTTNQPQHF.